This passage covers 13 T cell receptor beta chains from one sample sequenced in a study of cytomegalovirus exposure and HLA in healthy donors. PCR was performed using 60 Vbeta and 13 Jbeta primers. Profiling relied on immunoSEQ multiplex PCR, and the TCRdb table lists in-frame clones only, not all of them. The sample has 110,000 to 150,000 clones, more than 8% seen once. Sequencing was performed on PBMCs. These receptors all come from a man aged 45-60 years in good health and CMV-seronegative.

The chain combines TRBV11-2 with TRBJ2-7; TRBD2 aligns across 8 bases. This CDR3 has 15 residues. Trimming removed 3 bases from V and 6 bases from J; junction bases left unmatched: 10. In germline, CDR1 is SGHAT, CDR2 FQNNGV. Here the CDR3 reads CASSFGLAKGVEQYF. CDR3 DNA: TGTGCCAGCAGCTTCGGACTAGCTAAGGGCGTCGAGCAGTACTTC.

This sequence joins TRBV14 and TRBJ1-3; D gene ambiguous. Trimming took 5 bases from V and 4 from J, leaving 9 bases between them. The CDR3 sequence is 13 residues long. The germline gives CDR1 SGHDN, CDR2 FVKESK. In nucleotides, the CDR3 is TGTGCCAGCAGCTATAGAGGCGGAAACACCATATATTTT. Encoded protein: CASSYRGGNTIYF.

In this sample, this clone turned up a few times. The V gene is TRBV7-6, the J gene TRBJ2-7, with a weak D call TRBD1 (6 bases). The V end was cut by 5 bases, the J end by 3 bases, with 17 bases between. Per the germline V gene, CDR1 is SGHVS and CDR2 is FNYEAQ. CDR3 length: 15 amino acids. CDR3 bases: TGTGCCAGCAGCCAGAGCTCCGGGACAAACTACGAGCAGTACTTC. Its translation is CASSQSSGTNYEQYF.

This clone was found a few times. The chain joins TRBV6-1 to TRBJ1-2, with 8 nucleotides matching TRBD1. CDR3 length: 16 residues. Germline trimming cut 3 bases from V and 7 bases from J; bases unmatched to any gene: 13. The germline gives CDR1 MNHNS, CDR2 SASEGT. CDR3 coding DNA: TGTGCCAGCAGTGAGGGACAGGAGCGGCGGGTATCTGGCTACACCTTC. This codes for CASSEGQERRVSGYTF.

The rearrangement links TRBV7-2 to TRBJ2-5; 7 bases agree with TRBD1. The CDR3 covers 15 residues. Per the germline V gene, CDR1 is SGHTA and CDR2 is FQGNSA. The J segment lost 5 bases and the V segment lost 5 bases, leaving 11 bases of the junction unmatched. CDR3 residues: CASSQGVGTQETQYF. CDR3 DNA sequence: TGTGCCAGCAGCCAGGGGGTAGGCACCCAGGAGACCCAGTACTTC. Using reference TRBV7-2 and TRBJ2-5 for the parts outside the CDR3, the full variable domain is GAGVSQSPSNKVTEKGKDVELRCDPISGHTALYWYRQSLGQGLEFLIYFQGNSAPDKSGLPSDRFSAERTGGSVSTLTIQRTQQEDSAVYLCASSQGVGTQETQYFGPGTRLLVL.

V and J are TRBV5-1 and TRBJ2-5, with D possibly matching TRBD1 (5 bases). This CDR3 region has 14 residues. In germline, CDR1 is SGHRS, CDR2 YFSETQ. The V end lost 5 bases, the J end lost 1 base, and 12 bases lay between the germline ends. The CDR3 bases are TGCGCCAGCAGGCTGACAGTAACCCAAGAGACCCAGTACTTC. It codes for CASRLTVTQETQYF.

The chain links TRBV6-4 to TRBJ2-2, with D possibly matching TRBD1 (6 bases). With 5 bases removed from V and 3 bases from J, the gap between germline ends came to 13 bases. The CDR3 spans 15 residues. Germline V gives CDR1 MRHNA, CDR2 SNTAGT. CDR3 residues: CASSRKGGDTGELFF. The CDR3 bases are TGTGCCAGCAGTAGGAAAGGGGGTGACACCGGGGAGCTGTTTTTT.

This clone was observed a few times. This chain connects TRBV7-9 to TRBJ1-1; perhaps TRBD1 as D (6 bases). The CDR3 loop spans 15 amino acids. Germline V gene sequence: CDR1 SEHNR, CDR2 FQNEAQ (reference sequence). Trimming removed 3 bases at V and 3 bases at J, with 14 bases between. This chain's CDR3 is CASSFYRAQDTEAFF. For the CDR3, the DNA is TGTGCCAGCAGCTTCTACAGGGCTCAAGACACTGAAGCTTTCTTT. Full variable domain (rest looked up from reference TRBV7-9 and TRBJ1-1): DTGVSQNPRHKITKRGQNVTFRCDPISEHNRLYWYRQTLGQGPEFLTYFQNEAQLEKSRLLSDRFSAERPKGSFSTLEIQRTEQGDSAMYLCASSFYRAQDTEAFFGQGTRLTVV.

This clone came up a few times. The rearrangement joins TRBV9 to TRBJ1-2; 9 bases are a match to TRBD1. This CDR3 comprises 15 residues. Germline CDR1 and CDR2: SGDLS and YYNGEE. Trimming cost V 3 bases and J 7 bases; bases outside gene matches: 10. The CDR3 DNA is TGTGCCAGCAGCGGAACAGGGGGCGCAAGGTTTGGCTACACCTTC. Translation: CASSGTGGARFGYTF.

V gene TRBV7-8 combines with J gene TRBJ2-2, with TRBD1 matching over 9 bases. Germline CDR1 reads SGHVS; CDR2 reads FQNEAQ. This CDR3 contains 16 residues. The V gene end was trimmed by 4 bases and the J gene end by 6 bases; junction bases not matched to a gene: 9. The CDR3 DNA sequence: TGTGCCAGCAGCTCGGGACAGGGAAAATCGGCCGGGGAGCTGTTTTTT. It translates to CASSSGQGKSAGELFF.

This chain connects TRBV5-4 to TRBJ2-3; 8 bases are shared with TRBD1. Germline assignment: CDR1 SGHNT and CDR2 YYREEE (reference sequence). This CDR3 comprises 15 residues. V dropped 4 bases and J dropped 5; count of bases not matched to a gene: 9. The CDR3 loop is CASSPQGALGDTQYF. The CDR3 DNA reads TGTGCCAGCAGCCCCCAGGGGGCGCTGGGAGATACGCAGTATTTT.

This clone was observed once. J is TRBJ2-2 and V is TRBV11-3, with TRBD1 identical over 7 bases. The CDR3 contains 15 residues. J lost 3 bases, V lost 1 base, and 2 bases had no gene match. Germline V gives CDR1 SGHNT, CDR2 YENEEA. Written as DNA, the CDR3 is TGTGCCAGCAGCTTAGTAGGGGGCGACACCGGGGAGCTGTTTTTT. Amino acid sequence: CASSLVGGDTGELFF.

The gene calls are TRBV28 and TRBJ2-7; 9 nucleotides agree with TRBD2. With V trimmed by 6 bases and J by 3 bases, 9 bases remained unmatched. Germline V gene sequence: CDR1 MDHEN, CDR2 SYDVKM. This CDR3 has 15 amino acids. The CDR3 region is CASRQTSGHIYEQYF. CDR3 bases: TGTGCCAGCAGGCAAACTAGCGGGCACATCTACGAGCAGTACTTC. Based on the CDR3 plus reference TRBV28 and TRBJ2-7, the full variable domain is DVKVTQSSRYLVKRTGEKVFLECVQDMDHENMFWYRQDPGLGLRLIYFSYDVKMKEKGDIPEGYSVSREKKERFSLILESASTNQTSMYLCASRQTSGHIYEQYFGPGTRLTVT.